The 19 T cell receptor beta chains listed next were all sequenced from one sample in a study of liver allograft versus peripheral blood T cells. The overall study: Graft-liver T cell receptor repertoires were compared against recipient peripheral blood repertoires.

TCRdb redid the calling of the reads with MiXCR, one entry per CDR3 protein. The repertoire holds a few thousand distinct CDR3 sequences, with around 17% as singletons. These receptors originate from a human patient who had a liver transplant. Some T cells may be transferred from the graft donor.

Within the sample, this clonotype is medium-sized. The gene calls are TRBV6-5 and TRBJ2-2, with TRBD2 as a possible D gene (5 bases). CDR3 length: 16 residues. Trimming took off 1 base at V and 0 bases at J, with 9 bases between the two ends. CDR1 and CDR2 from the germline V gene are MNHEY and SVGAGI. CDR3 in amino acids: CASSYFEGSNTGELFF. CDR3 nucleotide sequence: TGTGCCAGCAGTTACTTCGAGGGCTCGAACACCGGGGAGCTGTTTTTT.

This clonotype is medium-sized. V is TRBV11-1 and J is TRBJ1-1; 7 bases agree with TRBD1. The J segment lost 3 bases and the V segment lost 0 bases, leaving 10 bases of the junction unmatched. From germline, CDR1 is SGHAT and CDR2 FQDESV (reference sequence). CDR3 size: 17 residues. CDR3 sequence reads: CASSLAQGGAWYTEAFF. Written as DNA, the CDR3 is TGTGCCAGCAGCTTAGCGCAAGGGGGCGCGTGGTACACTGAAGCTTTCTTT.

This clonotype was picked up a small number of times. The chain is built from TRBV7-9 and TRBJ1-5; 8 nucleotides align to TRBD1. This CDR3 comprises 15 residues. Germline V gene lookup returns CDR1 SEHNR and CDR2 FQNEAQ (reference sequence). V lost 5 bases to trimming and J lost 4 bases; unmatched junction nucleotides: 7. CDR3 residues: CASSATGAGNQPQHF. DNA of the CDR3: TGTGCCAGCAGCGCGACAGGGGCGGGAAATCAGCCCCAGCATTTT.

The rearrangement joins TRBV9 to TRBJ2-3, with D possibly being TRBD1 (6 bases). Germline V CDR1 and CDR2: SGDLS, YYNGEE. V lost 4 bases to trimming and J lost 4 bases, with 10 bases between them. The CDR3 spans 13 residues. The CDR3, as DNA: TGTGCCAGCAGCCCAGGGGACGCAGATACGCAGTATTTT. Translation gives CASSPGDADTQYF.

This chain joins TRBV28 and TRBJ2-3, with 7 positions matching TRBD2. Germline assignment: CDR1 MDHEN and CDR2 SYDVKM. This CDR3 comprises 14 residues. With V trimmed by 6 bases and J by 4 bases, 7 bases remained unmatched. This CDR3 reads CASRLGGGADTQYF. CDR3 DNA sequence: TGTGCCAGCAGGCTTGGGGGAGGGGCAGATACGCAGTATTTT.

V is TRBV12-3 or TRBV12-4 and J is TRBJ1-2; no definite D call. Trimming left V 0 bases short and J 8 bases short, with 13 bases between. This CDR3 spans 14 amino acids. The CDR3 DNA reads as TGTGCCAGCAGTTTAGCGCAGGCAGCCCGGGGCTACACCTTC. Its protein product is CASSLAQAARGYTF.

The genes are TRBV9 and TRBJ2-3; 7 nucleotides align to TRBD2. Germline trimming cut 0 bases from V and 4 bases from J; bases unmatched to any gene: 2. CDR1 is SGDLS and CDR2 is YYNGEE in the germline V gene. This CDR3 has 14 residues. CDR3 nucleotide sequence: TGTGCCAGCAGCGTAGAGGCGGGGGCAGATACGCAGTATTTT. Encoded protein: CASSVEAGADTQYF.

By share, this clonotype ranks as medium-sized. The chain is built from TRBV6-2 or TRBV6-3 and TRBJ1-1, with unresolved D. CDR1 MNHEY and CDR2 SVGEGT come from the germline V gene. With 8 bases removed from V and 5 bases from J, the gap between germline ends came to 12 bases. The CDR3 has 12 amino acids. CDR3 sequence reads: CASGLLGTEAFF. The CDR3 DNA reads as TGTGCCAGCGGACTGTTGGGAACTGAAGCTTTCTTT.

This chain links TRBV6-2 or TRBV6-3 with TRBJ2-7, with TRBD1 matching 7 bases. Germline V gives CDR1 MNHEY, CDR2 SVGEGT. Trimming cost V 8 bases and J 3 bases; bases outside gene matches: 7. The CDR3 consists of 13 residues. CDR3 coding DNA: TGTGCCAGCGACACGAGGACAGGCTACGAGCAGTACTTC. Its translation is CASDTRTGYEQYF.

There are a few counts of this clonotype. The chain carries TRBV7-9 and TRBJ2-1, with 10 bases matching TRBD2. Germline CDR1 is SEHNR and CDR2 is FQNEAQ (reference sequence). The V gene end was trimmed by 8 bases and the J gene end by 6 bases; junction bases not matched to a gene: 19. The CDR3 is 18 residues long. CDR3 bases: TGTGCCAGCTGCCTAGGGGCAGCGGGGGGGCCTAACCGCAATGAGCAGTTCTTC. Amino acids: CASCLGAAGGPNRNEQFF.

This CDR3 reads CASSPVMGRNEQFF. The DNA for the CDR3 is TGTGCCAGCAGCCCGGTGATGGGGCGAAATGAGCAGTTCTTC. This sequence joins TRBV12-5 and TRBJ2-1; D might be TRBD1 (5 bases). CDR1 and CDR2 (germline): LGHNT, FRNRAP. CDR3 size: 14 residues.

The V and J genes are TRBV30 and TRBJ1-3; D is ambiguous. Trimming pared 8 bases from V and 4 bases from J, leaving 12 bases between. The CDR3 runs to 12 residues. Germline CDR1 and CDR2: GTSNPN and SVGIG (reference sequence). The chain's CDR3 is CALERRGNTIYF. The CDR3 nucleotides are TGTGCCCTGGAGAGGAGAGGAAACACCATATATTTT.

This clonotype was found many times. The rearrangement joins TRBV28 to TRBJ2-1; D possibly corresponds to TRBD2 (6 bases). The length of the CDR3 is 13 residues. Between the trimmed V and J ends, which lost 10 bases and 6 bases, there was a span of 16 bases. The germline CDR1 and CDR2 sequences are MDHEN and SYDVKM. Here the CDR3 DNA reads TGTGCCACCGCCCTAGCGATCATCAATGAGCAGTTCTTC. This translates into CATALAIINEQFF. Drawing the rest from reference TRBV28 and TRBJ2-1, the complete variable domain is DVKVTQSSRYLVKRTGEKVFLECVQDMDHENMFWYRQDPGLGLRLIYFSYDVKMKEKGDIPEGYSVSREKKERFSLILESASTNQTSMYLCATALAIINEQFFGPGTRLTVL.

This rearrangement joins TRBV12-5 to TRBJ2-7; 9 bases map to TRBD1. V lost 6 bases and J lost 4; bases outside the gene matches: 10. CDR3 length equals 15 residues. Germline CDR1 LGHNT, CDR2 FRNRAP. In nucleotides, the CDR3 is TGTGCTAGTGGGCCCCCGGGACAGGGTATATACGAGCAGTACTTC. Amino acid sequence: CASGPPGQGIYEQYF.

CDR3 in amino acids: CASSPGGRASGEKLFF. The CDR3 region has the DNA TGTGCCAGCAGTCCAGGTGGTAGGGCCTCCGGGGAAAAACTGTTTTTT. The genes are TRBV27 and TRBJ1-4; D ambiguous. CDR3 length equals 16 residues. The V end lost 5 bases, the J end lost 8 bases, and 21 bases lay between the germline ends. CDR1 and CDR2 from the germline V gene are MNHEY and SMNVEV (reference sequence). The full variable domain, completed using reference TRBV27 and TRBJ1-4, is EAQVTQNPRYLITVTGKKLTVTCSQNMNHEYMSWYRQDPGLGLRQIYYSMNVEVTDKGDVPEGYKVSRKEKRNFPLILESPSPNQTSLYFCASSPGGRASGEKLFFGSGTQLSVL.

There are many counts of this clonotype. The DNA of the CDR3 is TGTGCCAGTAGTCCCGGAGCGTTAGATCAAGAGACCCAGTACTTC. Translation: CASSPGALDQETQYF. The gene calls are TRBV19 and TRBJ2-5; D remains unclear. This CDR3 has 15 amino acids. Looked up from germline, CDR1 is LNHDA and CDR2 is SQIVND (reference sequence). The ends were cut back, 5 bases at V and 2 bases at J, with 15 bases in the middle.

The chain is built from TRBV9 and TRBJ1-3; TRBD1 matches 7 bases. The CDR3 sequence is 18 residues long. The ends lost 3 bases at V and 2 bases at J; junction bases unmatched: 14. Germline V CDR1 and CDR2: SGDLS, YYNGEE. In DNA, the CDR3 is TGTGCCAGCAGCGGGGACAGCGGGTACCCCGGGCCTGGAAACACCATATATTTT. Its translation is CASSGDSGYPGPGNTIYF.

By sample fraction, this clonotype is medium-sized. The chain is built from TRBV6-2 or TRBV6-3 and TRBJ2-1, with 7 bases that match TRBD2. The CDR3 contains 15 residues. The junction had 5 bases not matched to a gene; V was cut back by 6 bases and J by 0 bases. The germline CDR1 and CDR2 sequences are MNHEY and SVGEGT. CDR3 residues: CASRGGSSSYNEQFF. The CDR3 DNA reads TGTGCCAGCAGGGGAGGGTCTAGCTCCTACAATGAGCAGTTCTTC.

In DNA form, the CDR3 reads TGTGCCAGCAGGGCTGGACAGGGGTATAATGAAAAACTGTTTTTT. Its translation: CASRAGQGYNEKLFF. This rearrangement joins TRBV12-3 or TRBV12-4 to TRBJ1-4, with 9 bases matching TRBD1. Trimming took 6 bases from V and 4 from J; bases not matched to a gene: 6. There are 15 residues in the CDR3.